This T cell receptor (beta chain) was profiled in a study of response to subunit inactivated influenza vaccine. Study-level results: Authors suggested each seasonal influenza vaccination recruits few new T cells.

Points on this clonotype: No antigen is known for it.

Per germline, CDR1 MDHEN and CDR2 SYDVKM. V lost 4 bases and J 4 bases, leaving 13 bases between the germline ends. The CDR3 runs 15 residues. TCRdb itself ran the RT-PCR reads through MiXCR, one entry per CDR3 protein. Here the sample spans about 520,000 distinct CDR3 sequences, roughly 7.9% being singletons. This TCR came from a man in his fifties or sixties who received an inactivated influenza vaccine. The rearrangement links TRBV28 to TRBJ1-4; TRBD1 might be the D (6 bases). This specimen consisted of PBMCs from blood, obtained less than 25 months after vaccination. The CDR3 protein is CASSSAGEVNEKLFF. CDR3 coding DNA: TGTGCCAGCAGTTCTGCAGGGGAGGTTAATGAAAAACTGTTTTTT.